The clone carrying this TCR beta chain was counted a few times. One entry per CDR3 protein, called by TCRdb with MiXCR from the RT-PCR reads. In the table there are around 25,000 distinct CDR3 sequences, about 42% of which are singletons. Trimming cost V 2 bases and J 8 bases, with 12 bases left between them. There are 13 residues in the CDR3. From germline, CDR1 is SGHVS and CDR2 FNYEAQ. This entry belongs to a study of patients and donors after allogeneic stem cell transplantation. The J gene is TRBJ1-2, the V gene TRBV7-6; D not certain. This clonotype was obtained from a human donor who was either an allogeneic HSCT recipient or a stem cell or donor lymphocyte infusion donor (not recorded which). It is not recorded whose cells these are; they may come from a transplant donor. The material sequenced was blood, either unsorted or a sorted T cell fraction (not recorded which). CDR3 sequence: CASSLYSGIGYTF. The CDR3 nucleotides are TGTGCCAGCAGCTTATATTCCGGGATCGGCTACACCTTC.